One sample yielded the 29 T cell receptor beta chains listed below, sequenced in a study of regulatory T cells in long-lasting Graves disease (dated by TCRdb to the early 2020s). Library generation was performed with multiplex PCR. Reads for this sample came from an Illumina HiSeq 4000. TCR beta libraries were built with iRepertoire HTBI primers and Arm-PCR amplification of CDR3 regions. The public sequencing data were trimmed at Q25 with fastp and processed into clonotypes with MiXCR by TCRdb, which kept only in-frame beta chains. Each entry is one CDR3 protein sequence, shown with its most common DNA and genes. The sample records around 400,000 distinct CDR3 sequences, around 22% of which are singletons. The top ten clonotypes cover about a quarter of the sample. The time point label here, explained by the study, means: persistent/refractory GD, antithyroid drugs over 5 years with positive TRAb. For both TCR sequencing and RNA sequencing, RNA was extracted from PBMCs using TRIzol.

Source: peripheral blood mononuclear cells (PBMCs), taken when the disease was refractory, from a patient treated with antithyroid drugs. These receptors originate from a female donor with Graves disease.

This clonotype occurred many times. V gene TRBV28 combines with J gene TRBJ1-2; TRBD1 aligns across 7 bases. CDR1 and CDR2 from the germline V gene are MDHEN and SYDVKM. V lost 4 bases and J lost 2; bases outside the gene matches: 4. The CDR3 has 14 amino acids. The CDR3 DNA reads TGTGCCAGCAGTTCCTTGACAGGGAACTATGGCTACACCTTC. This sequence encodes CASSSLTGNYGYTF.

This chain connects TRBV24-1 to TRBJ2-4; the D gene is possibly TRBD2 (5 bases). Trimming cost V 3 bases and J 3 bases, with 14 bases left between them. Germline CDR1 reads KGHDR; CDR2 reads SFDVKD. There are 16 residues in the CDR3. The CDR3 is CATSDDRGGSKNIQYF. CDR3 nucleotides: TGTGCCACCAGTGATGACCGTGGAGGAAGCAAAAACATTCAGTACTTC.

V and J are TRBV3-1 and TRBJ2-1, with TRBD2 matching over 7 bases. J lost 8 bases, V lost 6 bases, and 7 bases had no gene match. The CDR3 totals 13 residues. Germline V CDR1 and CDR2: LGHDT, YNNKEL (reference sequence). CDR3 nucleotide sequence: TGTGCCAGCAGTCGGACTAGTCCCGATGAGCAGTTCTTC. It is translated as CASSRTSPDEQFF.

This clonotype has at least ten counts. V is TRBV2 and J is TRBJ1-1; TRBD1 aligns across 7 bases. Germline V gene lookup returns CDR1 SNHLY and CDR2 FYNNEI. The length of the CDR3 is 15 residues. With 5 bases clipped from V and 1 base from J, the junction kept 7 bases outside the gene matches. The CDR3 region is CASSHPGQTNTEAFF. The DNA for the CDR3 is TGTGCCAGCAGTCACCCGGGACAGACGAACACTGAAGCTTTCTTT.

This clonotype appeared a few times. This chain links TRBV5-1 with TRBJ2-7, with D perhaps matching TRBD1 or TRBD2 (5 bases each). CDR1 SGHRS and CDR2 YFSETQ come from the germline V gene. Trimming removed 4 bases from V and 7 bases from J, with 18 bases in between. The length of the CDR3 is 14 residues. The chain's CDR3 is CASSPTQGPGEQYF. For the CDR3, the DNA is TGCGCCAGCAGCCCGACGCAGGGCCCGGGGGAGCAGTACTTC.

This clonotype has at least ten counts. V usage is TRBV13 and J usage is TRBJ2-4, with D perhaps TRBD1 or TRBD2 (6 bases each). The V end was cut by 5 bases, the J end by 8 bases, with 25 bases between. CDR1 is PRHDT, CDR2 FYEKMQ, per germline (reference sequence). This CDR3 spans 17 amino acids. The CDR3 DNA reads TGTGCCAGCAGCCTTAGGGGGGTTAGCGTAAGTGGGGACATTCAGTACTTC. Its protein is CASSLRGVSVSGDIQYF.

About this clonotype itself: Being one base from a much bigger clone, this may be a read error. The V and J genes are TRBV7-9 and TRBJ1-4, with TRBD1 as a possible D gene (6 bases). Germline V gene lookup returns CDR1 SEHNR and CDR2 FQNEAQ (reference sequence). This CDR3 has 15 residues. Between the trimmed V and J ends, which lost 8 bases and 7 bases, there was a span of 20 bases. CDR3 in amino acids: CASGSAGEEGEKLFF. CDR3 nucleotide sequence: TGTGCCAGCGGCTCCGCAGGGGAGGAAGGTGAAAAACTGTTTTTT.

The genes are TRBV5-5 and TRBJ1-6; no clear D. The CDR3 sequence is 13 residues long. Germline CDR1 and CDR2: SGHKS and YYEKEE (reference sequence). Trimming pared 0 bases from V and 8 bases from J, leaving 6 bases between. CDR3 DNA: TGTGCCAGCAGCTTGGGTCCGGATTCACCCCTCCACTTT. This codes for CASSLGPDSPLHF.

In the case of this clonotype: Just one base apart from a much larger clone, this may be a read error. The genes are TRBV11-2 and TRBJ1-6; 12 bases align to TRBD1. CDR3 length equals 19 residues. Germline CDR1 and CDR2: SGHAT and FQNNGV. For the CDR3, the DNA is TGTGCCAGCAGCGACGGGACAGGGGGCGCGGTATGGAATAATTCACTCCTCCACTTT. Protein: CASSDGTGGAVWNNSLLHF. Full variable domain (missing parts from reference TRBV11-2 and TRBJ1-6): EAGVAQSPRYKIIEKRQSVAFWCNPISGHATLYWYQQILGQGPKLLIQFQNNGVVDDSQLPKDRFSAERLKGVDSTLKIQPAKLEDSAVYLCASSDGTGGAVWNNSLLHFGNGTRLTVT.

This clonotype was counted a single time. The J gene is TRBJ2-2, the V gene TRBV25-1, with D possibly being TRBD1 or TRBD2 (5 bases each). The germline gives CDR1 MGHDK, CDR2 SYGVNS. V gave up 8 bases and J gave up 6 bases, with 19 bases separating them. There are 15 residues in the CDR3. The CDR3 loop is CASSLSPGQAGELFF. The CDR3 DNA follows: TGTGCCAGCTCACTCTCTCCGGGGCAAGCCGGGGAGCTGTTTTTT.

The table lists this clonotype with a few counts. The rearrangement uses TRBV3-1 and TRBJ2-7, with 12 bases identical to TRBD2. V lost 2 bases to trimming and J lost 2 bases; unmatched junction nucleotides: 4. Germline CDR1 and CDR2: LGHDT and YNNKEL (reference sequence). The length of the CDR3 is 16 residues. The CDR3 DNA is TGTGCCAGCAGCCAATCTCTAGCGGGAGGGCCCTACGAGCAGTACTTC. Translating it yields CASSQSLAGGPYEQYF.

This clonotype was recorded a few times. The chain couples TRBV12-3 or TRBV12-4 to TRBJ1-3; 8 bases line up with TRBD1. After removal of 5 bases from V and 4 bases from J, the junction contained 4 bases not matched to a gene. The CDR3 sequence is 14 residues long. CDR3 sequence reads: CASSLGQGGNTIYF. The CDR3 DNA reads TGTGCCAGCAGTCTTGGACAGGGAGGAAACACCATATATTTT.

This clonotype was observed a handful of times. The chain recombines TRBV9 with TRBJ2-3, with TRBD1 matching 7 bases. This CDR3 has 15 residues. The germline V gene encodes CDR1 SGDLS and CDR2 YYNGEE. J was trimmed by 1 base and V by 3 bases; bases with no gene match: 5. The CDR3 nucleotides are TGTGCCAGCAGCGCTGGACAGGCAGGCACAGATACGCAGTATTTT. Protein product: CASSAGQAGTDTQYF.

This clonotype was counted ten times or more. The CDR3 DNA reads as TGTGCCAGCAGGGCACGGAGAGATGGCTACACCTTC. Amino acids: CASRARRDGYTF. The gene calls are TRBV2 and TRBJ1-2; D remains unclear. Germline V gene sequence: CDR1 SNHLY, CDR2 FYNNEI. V lost 6 bases and J 6 bases, leaving 11 bases between the germline ends. This CDR3 region has 12 residues. The complete variable domain, with remaining parts taken from reference TRBV2 and TRBJ1-2, reads EPEVTQTPSHQVTQMGQEVILRCVPISNHLYFYWYRQILGQKVEFLVSFYNNEISEKSEIFDDQFSVERPDGSNFTLKIRSTKLEDSAMYFCASRARRDGYTFGSGTRLTVV.

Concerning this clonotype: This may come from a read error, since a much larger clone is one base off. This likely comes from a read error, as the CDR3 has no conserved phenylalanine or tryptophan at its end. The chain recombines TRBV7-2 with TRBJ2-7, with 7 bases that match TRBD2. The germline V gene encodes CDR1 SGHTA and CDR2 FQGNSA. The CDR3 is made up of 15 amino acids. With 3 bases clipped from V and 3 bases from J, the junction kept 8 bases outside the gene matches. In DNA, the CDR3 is TGTGCCAGCAGCTTGTCGGGAGGCCATATCTACGAGCAGTACCTC. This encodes CASSLSGGHIYEQYL.

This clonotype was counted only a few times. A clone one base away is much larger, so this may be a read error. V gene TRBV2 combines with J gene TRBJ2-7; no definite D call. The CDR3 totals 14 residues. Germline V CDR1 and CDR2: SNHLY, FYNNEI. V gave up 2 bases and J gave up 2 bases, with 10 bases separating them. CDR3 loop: CASSEFASAYEQYF. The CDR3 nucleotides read TGTGCCAGCAGTGAATTTGCCTCAGCCTACGAGCAGTACTTC.

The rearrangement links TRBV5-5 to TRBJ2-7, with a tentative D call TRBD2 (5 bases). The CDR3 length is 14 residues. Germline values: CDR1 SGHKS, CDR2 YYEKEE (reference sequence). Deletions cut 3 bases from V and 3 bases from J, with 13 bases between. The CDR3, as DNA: TGTGCCAGCAGCTCCGAGGGAAACTTCTACGAGCAGTACTTC. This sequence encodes CASSSEGNFYEQYF.

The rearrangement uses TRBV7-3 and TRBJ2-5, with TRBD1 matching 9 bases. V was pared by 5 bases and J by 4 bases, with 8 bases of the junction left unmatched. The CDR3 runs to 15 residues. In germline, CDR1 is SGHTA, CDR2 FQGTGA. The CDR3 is CASSPGGTGLETQYF. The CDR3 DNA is TGTGCCAGCAGCCCTGGAGGGACAGGGCTAGAGACCCAGTACTTC. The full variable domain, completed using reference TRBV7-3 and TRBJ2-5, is GAGVSQTPSNKVTEKGKYVELRCDPISGHTALYWYRQSLGQGPEFLIYFQGTGAADDSGLPNDRFFAVRPEGSVSTLKIQRTERGDSAVYLCASSPGGTGLETQYFGPGTRLLVL.

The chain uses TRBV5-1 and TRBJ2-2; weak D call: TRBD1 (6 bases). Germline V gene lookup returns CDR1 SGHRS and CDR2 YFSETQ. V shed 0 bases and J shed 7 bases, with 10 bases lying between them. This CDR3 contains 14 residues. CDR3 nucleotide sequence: TGCGCCAGCAGCTTGGACAGGGCTGGCGGGGAGCTGTTTTTT. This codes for CASSLDRAGGELFF.

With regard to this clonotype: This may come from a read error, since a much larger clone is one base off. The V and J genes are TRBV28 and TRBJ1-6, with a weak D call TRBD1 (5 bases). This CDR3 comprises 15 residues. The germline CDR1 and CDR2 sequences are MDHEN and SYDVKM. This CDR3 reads CAGSFRGLRGSPLHF. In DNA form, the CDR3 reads TGTGCCGGCAGTTTTCGGGGCCTTCGTGGGTCACCCCTCCACTTT.

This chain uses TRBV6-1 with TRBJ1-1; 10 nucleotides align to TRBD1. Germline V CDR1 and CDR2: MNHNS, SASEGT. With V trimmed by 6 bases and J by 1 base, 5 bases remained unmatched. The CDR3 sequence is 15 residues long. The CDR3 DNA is TGTGCCAGCAGGCGCGACAGGGGGCGGAACACTGAAGCTTTCTTT. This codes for CASRRDRGRNTEAFF.

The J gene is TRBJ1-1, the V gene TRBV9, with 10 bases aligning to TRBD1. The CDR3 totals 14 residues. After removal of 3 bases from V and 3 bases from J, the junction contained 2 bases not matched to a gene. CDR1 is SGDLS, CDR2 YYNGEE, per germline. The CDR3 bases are TGTGCCAGCAGCGGACAGGGGGCTCACACTGAAGCTTTCTTT. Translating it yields CASSGQGAHTEAFF.

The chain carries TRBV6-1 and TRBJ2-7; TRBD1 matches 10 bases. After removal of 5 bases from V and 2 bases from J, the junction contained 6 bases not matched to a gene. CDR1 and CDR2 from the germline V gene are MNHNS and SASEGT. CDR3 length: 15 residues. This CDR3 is CASSRGTGDTYEQYF. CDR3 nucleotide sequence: TGTGCCAGCAGTCGCGGGACAGGGGATACCTACGAGCAGTACTTC.

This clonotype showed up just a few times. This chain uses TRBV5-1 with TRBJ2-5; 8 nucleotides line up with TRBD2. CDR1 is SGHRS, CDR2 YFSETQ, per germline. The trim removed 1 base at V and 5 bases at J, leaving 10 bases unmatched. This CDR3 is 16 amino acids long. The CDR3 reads CASSLLGSGIGETQYF. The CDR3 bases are TGCGCCAGCAGCTTGCTCGGTAGCGGGATTGGGGAGACCCAGTACTTC.

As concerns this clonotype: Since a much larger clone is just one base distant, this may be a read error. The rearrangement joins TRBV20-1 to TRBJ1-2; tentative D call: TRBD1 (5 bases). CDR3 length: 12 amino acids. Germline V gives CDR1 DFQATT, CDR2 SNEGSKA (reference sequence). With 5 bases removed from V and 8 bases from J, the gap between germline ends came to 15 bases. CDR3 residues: CSAGDARRGYTF. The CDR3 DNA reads TGCAGTGCTGGGGACGCGAGACGGGGCTACACCTTC.

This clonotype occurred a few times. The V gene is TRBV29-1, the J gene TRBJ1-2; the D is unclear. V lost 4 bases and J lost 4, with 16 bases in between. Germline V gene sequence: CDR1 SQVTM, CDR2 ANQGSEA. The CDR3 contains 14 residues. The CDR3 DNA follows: TGCAGCGTTGCAGTCGGTCCGGGGAGCTATGGCTACACCTTC. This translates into CSVAVGPGSYGYTF.

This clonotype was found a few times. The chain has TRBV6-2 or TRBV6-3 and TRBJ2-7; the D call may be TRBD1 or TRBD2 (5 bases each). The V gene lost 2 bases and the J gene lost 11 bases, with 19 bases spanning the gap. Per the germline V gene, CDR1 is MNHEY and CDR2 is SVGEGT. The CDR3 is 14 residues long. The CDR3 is CASSYPLRDGGKYF. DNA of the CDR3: TGTGCCAGCAGTTACCCCCTAAGGGACGGAGGAAAGTACTTC.

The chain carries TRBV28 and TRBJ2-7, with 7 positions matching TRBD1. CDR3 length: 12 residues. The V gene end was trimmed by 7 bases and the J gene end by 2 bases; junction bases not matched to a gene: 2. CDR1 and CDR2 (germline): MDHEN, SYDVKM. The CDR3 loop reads CASNQGAYEQYF. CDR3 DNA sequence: TGTGCCAGCAATCAGGGGGCCTACGAGCAGTACTTC. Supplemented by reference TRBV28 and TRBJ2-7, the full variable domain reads DVKVTQSSRYLVKRTGEKVFLECVQDMDHENMFWYRQDPGLGLRLIYFSYDVKMKEKGDIPEGYSVSREKKERFSLILESASTNQTSMYLCASNQGAYEQYFGPGTRLTVT.

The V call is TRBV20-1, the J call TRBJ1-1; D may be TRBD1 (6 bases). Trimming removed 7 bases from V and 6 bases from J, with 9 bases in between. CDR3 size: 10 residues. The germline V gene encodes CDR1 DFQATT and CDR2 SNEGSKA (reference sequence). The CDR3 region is CSVRTAEAFF. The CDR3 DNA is TGCAGTGTTCGGACAGCTGAAGCTTTCTTT.